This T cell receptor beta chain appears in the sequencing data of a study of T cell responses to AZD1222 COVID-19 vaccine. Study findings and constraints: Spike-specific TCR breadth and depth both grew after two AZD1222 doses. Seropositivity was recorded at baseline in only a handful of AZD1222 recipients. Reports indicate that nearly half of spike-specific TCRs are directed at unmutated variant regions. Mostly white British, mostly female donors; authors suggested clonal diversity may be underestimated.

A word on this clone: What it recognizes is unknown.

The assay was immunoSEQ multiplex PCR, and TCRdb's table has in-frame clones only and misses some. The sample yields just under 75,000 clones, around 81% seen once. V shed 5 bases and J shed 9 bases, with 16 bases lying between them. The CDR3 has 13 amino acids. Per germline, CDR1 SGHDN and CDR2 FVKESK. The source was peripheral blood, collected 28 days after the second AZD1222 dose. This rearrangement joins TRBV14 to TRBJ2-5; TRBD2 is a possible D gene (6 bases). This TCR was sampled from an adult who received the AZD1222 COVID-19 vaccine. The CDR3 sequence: CASSWDSTGPQYF. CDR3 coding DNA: TGTGCCAGCAGCTGGGACTCCACCGGGCCCCAGTACTTC.